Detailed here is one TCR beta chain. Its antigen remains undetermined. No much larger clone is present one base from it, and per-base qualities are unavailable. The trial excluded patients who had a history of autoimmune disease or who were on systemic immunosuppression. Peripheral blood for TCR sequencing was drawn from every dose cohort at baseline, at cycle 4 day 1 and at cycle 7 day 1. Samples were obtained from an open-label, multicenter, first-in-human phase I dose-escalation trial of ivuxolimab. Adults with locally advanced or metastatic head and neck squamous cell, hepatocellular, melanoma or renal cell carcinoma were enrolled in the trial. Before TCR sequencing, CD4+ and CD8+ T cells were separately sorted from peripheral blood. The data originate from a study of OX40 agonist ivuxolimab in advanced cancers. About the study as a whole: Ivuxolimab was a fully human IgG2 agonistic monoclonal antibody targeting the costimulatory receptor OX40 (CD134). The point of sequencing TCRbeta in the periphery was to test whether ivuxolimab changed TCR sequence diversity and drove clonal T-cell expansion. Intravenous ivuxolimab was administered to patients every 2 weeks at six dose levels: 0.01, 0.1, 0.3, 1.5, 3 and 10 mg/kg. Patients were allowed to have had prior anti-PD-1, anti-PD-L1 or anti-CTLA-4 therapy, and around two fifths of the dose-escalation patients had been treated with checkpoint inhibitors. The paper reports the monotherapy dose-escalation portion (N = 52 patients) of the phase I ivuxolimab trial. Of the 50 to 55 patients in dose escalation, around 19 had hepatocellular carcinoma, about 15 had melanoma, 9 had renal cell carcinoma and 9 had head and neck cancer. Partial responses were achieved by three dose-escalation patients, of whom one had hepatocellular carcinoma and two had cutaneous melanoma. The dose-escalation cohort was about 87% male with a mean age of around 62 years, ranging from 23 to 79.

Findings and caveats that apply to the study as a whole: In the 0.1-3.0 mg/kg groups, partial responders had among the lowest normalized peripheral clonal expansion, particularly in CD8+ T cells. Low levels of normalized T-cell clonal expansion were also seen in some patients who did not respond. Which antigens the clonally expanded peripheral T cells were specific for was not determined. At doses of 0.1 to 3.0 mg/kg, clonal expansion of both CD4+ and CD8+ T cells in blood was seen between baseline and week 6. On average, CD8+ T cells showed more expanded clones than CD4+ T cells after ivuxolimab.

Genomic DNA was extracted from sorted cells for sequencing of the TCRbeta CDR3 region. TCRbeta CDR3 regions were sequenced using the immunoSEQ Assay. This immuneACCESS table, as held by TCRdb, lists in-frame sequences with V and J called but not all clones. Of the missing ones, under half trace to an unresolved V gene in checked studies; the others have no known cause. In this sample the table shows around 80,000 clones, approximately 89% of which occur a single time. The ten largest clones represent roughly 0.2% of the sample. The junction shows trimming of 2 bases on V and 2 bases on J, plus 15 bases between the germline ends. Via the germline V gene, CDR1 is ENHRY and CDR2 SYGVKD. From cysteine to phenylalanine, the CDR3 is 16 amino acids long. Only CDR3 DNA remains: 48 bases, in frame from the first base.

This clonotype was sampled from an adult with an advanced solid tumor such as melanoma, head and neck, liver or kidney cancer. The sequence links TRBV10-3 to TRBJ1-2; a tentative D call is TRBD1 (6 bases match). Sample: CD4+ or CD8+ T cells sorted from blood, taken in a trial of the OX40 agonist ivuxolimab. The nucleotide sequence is TGTGCCATCAGTGAGCCCGGCCAGGGGATGAACTATGGCTACACCTTC. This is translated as CAISEPGQGMNYGYTF.